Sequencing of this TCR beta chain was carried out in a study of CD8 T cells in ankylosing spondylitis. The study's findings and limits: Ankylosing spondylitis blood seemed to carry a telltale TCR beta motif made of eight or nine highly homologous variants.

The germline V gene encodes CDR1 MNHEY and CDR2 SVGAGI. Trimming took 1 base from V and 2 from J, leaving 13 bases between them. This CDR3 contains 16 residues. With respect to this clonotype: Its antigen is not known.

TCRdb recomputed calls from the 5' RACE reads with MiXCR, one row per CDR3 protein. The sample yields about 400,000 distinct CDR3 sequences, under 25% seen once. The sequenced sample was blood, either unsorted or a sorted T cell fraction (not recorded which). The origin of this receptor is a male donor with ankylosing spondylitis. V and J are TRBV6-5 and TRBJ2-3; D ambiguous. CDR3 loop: CASSYYTRAPTDTQYF. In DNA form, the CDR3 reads TGTGCCAGCAGTTACTACACAAGGGCCCCCACAGATACGCAGTATTTT.